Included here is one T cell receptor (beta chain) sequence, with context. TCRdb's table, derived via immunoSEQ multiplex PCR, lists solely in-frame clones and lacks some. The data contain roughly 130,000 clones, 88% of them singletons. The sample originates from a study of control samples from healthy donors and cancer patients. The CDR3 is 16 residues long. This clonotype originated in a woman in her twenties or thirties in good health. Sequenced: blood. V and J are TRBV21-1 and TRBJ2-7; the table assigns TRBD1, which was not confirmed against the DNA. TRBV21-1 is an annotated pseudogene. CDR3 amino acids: CASSKTGTALSYEQYF. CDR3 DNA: TGTGCCAGCAGCAAAACCGGGACAGCTCTTTCCTACGAGCAGTACTTC.